These 13 T cell receptor beta chains share one sample of origin, sequenced in a study of post-analysis software for immune sequencing data. Unique molecular identifiers had been added to the TCR beta cDNA libraries. One entry per CDR3 protein, called by TCRdb with MiXCR from the PCR reads. This table holds 180,000 or so distinct CDR3 sequences, approximately 29% found once. Findings of the study overall: Four or five TRBV segments (TRBV5-6, TRBV5-1 and TRBV20-1 among them) occurred more frequently in patients than in controls.

These receptors have no identified antigens. The sample was blood. All receptors derive from a girl aged 2-17 years with multiple sclerosis.

This clonotype was seen more than once but under ten times. This may come from a read error, since a much larger clone is one base off. The V and J genes are TRBV20-1 and TRBJ2-7; 14 bases align to TRBD2. The J segment lost 7 bases and the V segment lost 6 bases, leaving 8 bases of the junction unmatched. The CDR3 length is 14 residues. Germline values: CDR1 DFQATT, CDR2 SNEGSKA (reference sequence). The chain's CDR3 is CSALTSGRDNEQYF. For the CDR3, the DNA is TGCAGTGCCCTGACTAGCGGGAGGGACAATGAGCAGTACTTC.

This clonotype appeared a single time. Being one base from a much bigger clone, this may be a read error. The chain joins TRBV29-1 to TRBJ1-1, with D perhaps TRBD1 (6 bases). CDR3 size: 13 residues. V was pared by 4 bases and J by 4 bases, with 13 bases between. CDR1 is SQVTM, CDR2 ANQGSEA, per germline. The CDR3 here is CSVGTGSGTEAFF. The CDR3 nucleotides read TGCAGCGTTGGCACAGGGTCGGGCACTGAAGCTTTCTTT.

Remarks on this clonotype: A read error is possible here, since a much larger clone lies one base away. The gene calls are TRBV3-1 and TRBJ2-3; perhaps TRBD2 as D (5 bases). V was clipped by 5 bases and J by 4 bases, with 10 bases between them. The germline gives CDR1 LGHDT, CDR2 YNNKEL (reference sequence). The CDR3 is made up of 13 amino acids. The CDR3 nucleotides read TGTGCCAGCAGCGTAGCGTCCGCAGATACGCAGTATTTT. Protein: CASSVASADTQYF.

This clonotype was seen repeatedly, ten times or more. This chain joins TRBV29-1 and TRBJ2-1; TRBD2 matches at 12 bases. The junction had 13 bases not matched to a gene; V was cut back by 7 bases and J by 15 bases. The CDR3 contains 13 residues. From germline, CDR1 is SQVTM and CDR2 ANQGSEA. The CDR3 loop is CSALPTSGGARFF. CDR3 nucleotides: TGCAGCGCTCTCCCGACTAGCGGGGGTGCAAGGTTCTTC.

Many counts were recorded for this clonotype. The J gene is TRBJ2-1, the V gene TRBV7-8; TRBD2 matches at 10 bases. The CDR3 spans 16 residues. Per the germline V gene, CDR1 is SGHVS and CDR2 is FQNEAQ. The J segment lost 8 bases and the V segment lost 3 bases, leaving 10 bases of the junction unmatched. CDR3 nucleotides: TGTGCCAGCAGCTTGCCTAGCGGGAGAAGGTTGGATGAGCAGTTCTTC. As protein: CASSLPSGRRLDEQFF.

The sample holds many counts of this clonotype. This rearrangement joins TRBV25-1 to TRBJ2-7, with a possible D match to TRBD1 (6 bases). Trimming took 5 bases from V and 1 from J, leaving 15 bases between them. The V gene's germline CDR1 is MGHDK and CDR2 SYGVNS. The CDR3 is 15 residues long. The CDR3 reads CASSPPGHLSYEQYF. CDR3 DNA sequence: TGTGCCAGCAGTCCTCCGGGACACTTGTCCTACGAGCAGTACTTC.

The V call is TRBV9, the J call TRBJ1-3; D might be TRBD1 (6 bases). The CDR3 is made up of 17 amino acids. CDR1 SGDLS and CDR2 YYNGEE come from the germline V gene. The V and J ends lost 0 bases and 0 bases respectively, with 13 bases between them. CDR3 region: CASSVASGENSGNTIYF. CDR3 sequence (DNA): TGTGCCAGCAGCGTAGCTTCAGGGGAAAACTCTGGAAACACCATATATTTT.

In this sample, this clonotype turned up many times. This rearrangement joins TRBV20-1 to TRBJ2-4; D is possibly TRBD1 (6 bases). CDR1 is DFQATT, CDR2 SNEGSKA, per germline (reference sequence). CDR3 length equals 12 residues. Trimming left V 3 bases short and J 7 bases short, with 10 bases between. For the CDR3, the DNA is TGCAGTGCTAGCCCCCAGGGGAACATTCAGTACTTC. Its protein product is CSASPQGNIQYF.

This clonotype was recorded a few times. The chain employs TRBV4-1 and TRBJ1-4; D unclear. Trimming removed 5 bases at V and 4 bases at J, with 8 bases between. The CDR3 has 13 amino acids. The V gene's germline CDR1 is MGHRA and CDR2 YSYEKL. The CDR3 DNA follows: TGCGCCAGCAGCAACACTTATAATGAAAAACTGTTTTTT. Translation: CASSNTYNEKLFF.

This clonotype came up many times. The chain joins TRBV12-3 or TRBV12-4 to TRBJ2-1, with D perhaps matching TRBD2 (5 bases). This CDR3 is 14 amino acids long. V was trimmed by 7 bases and J by 4 bases, leaving 14 bases between them. CDR3 coding DNA: TGTGCCAGCACCCCGGAGGTGGAGTACAATGAGCAGTTCTTC. Protein product: CASTPEVEYNEQFF.

In the case of this clonotype: This may arise from a read error, as a much more abundant clone is one base away. This chain uses TRBV20-1 with TRBJ2-5, with 9 nucleotides matching TRBD2. Germline values: CDR1 DFQATT, CDR2 SNEGSKA (reference sequence). The CDR3 extends over 15 amino acids. The CDR3 loop is CSARIASGDQEIQYF. The DNA for the CDR3 is TGCAGTGCTAGAATTGCTAGCGGGGACCAAGAGATCCAGTACTTC.

This clonotype was seen more than once but under ten times. The V gene is TRBV28, the J gene TRBJ1-2; tentatively, D is TRBD1 (5 bases). With 2 bases removed from V and 4 bases from J, the gap between germline ends came to 11 bases. The CDR3 has 14 amino acids. Germline V gene sequence: CDR1 MDHEN, CDR2 SYDVKM. The CDR3 here is CASSLDLQGYGYTF. CDR3 bases: TGTGCCAGCAGTTTAGACCTTCAGGGCTATGGCTACACCTTC.

As for this clonotype: A much bigger clone sits one base away, suggesting this may be a read error. CDR3 nucleotide sequence: TGTGCCAGTAGTATGGCAGGGCACCAATACAATGAGCAGTTCTTC. Amino acids: CASSMAGHQYNEQFF. The gene calls are TRBV19 and TRBJ2-1, with D possibly matching TRBD1 (5 bases). Germline lookup yields CDR1 LNHDA and CDR2 SQIVND (reference sequence). The CDR3 totals 15 residues. With 3 bases removed from V and 4 bases from J, the gap between germline ends came to 13 bases.